A selection of T cell receptor beta chains follows, all from one sample in a study of blood T cell repertoires in COVID-19. The table came from immunoSEQ multiplex PCR; TCRdb's copy has only in-frame clones and leaves some out. This repertoire shows about 130,000 clones, about nine tenths found once; its top ten account for around 10%. Material for sequencing was peripheral blood. All receptors come from a man in his fifties with acute or convalescent COVID-19. CDR3s include the opening cysteine and the closing phenylalanine or tryptophan. D genes are given only for firm matches. The size of a clone is reported for some rows only, either as once, few or many, or as a class for expanded clones.

V,size,J,D,DNA,CDR3
TRBV27,NA,TRBJ1-6,NA,TGTGCCAGCAGCCGAAACCCAGGGCTTAATTCACCCCTCCACTTT,CASSRNPGLNSPLHF
TRBV6-5,few,TRBJ1-2,NA,TGTGCCAGCAGTTACCGGACTATTTACTATGGCTACACCTTC,CASSYRTIYYGYTF
TRBV11-2,NA,TRBJ1-2,NA,TGTGCCAGCAGCTTAGTTGGGGGGAACAACTATGGCTACACCTTC,CASSLVGGNNYGYTF
TRBV5-1,NA,TRBJ2-7,NA,TGCGCCAGCAGCACCACAACAGGGTACCCCTACGAGCAGTACTTC,CASSTTTGYPYEQYF
TRBV10-3,NA,TRBJ1-2,NA,TGTGCCATCAGTGTCTCGGCCGGGGAGGGTGGCTACACCTTC,CAISVSAGEGGYTF
TRBV7-2,NA,TRBJ1-1,NA,TGTGCCAGCAGCTTAGTTGGCAACACTGAAGCTTTCTTT,CASSLVGNTEAFF
TRBV7-2,NA,TRBJ2-3,TRBD2,TGTGCCAGCAGCTTAGCCCCTAGCGGGAGAAGCACAGATACGCAGTATTTT,CASSLAPSGRSTDTQYF
TRBV2,NA,TRBJ1-4,TRBD1,TGTGCCAGCAGTACAGGGGTAACTAATGAAAAACTGTTTTTT,CASSTGVTNEKLFF
TRBV3-1/TRBV3-2,NA,TRBJ1-1,NA,TGTGCCAGCAGCCCCCGCGGGGCGGGGGAGATCACTGAAGCTTTCTTT,CASSPRGAGEITEAFF
TRBV7-9,NA,TRBJ2-3,TRBD2,TGTGCCAGCAGCTTAACCAGCGGGGGAGTTAGTCTTACAGATACGCAGTATTTT,CASSLTSGGVSLTDTQYF
TRBV24-1,NA,TRBJ2-1,TRBD2,TGTGCCACCCGCGGCACTAGCGGGGGTTTAAATGAGCAGTTCTTC,CATRGTSGGLNEQFF
TRBV28,NA,TRBJ1-4,NA,TGTGCCAGCAGACGGGTTGCTTCCAATGAAAAACTGTTTTTT,CASRRVASNEKLFF
TRBV7-9,once,TRBJ2-7,TRBD2,TGTGCCAGCAGCTTTAGCGGGACCTTTGGGGAGCAGTACTTC,CASSFSGTFGEQYF
TRBV6-5,NA,TRBJ1-4,TRBD1,TGTGCCAGCAGCAACGGACAGGTTCGAAAACTGTTTTTT,CASSNGQVRKLFF
TRBV6-6,NA,TRBJ1-5,TRBD1,TGTGCCAGCAGCTCGGGACAGGACAATCAGCCCCAGCATTTT,CASSSGQDNQPQHF
TRBV14,once,TRBJ1-6,NA,TGTGCCAGCAGCGGACAAACTCGGAATTCACCCCTCCACTTT,CASSGQTRNSPLHF
TRBV7-9,NA,TRBJ2-3,NA,TGTGCCAGCAGCTTAGAGGGGAGGGATACGCAGTATTTT,CASSLEGRDTQYF
TRBV5-1,NA,TRBJ1-4,NA,TGCGCCAGCAGCAGGGGGTCGGCTAATGAAAAACTGTTTTTT,CASSRGSANEKLFF
TRBV28,NA,TRBJ1-3,NA,TGTGCCAGCAGTTTTGGGGCAAACACCATATATTTT,CASSFGANTIYF
TRBV6-5,NA,TRBJ2-7,NA,TGTGCCAGCAGTTCCGACTATTGGTCGTCTGCCTACGAGCAGTACTTC,CASSSDYWSSAYEQYF
TRBV19,NA,TRBJ1-3,TRBD1,TGTGCCAGTGCTCGGGACAGGGCTGGAAACACCATATATTTT,CASARDRAGNTIYF
TRBV6-5,NA,TRBJ1-1,NA,TGTGCCAGCAGTTCACCGGGTTTGAACACTGAAGCTTTCTTT,CASSSPGLNTEAFF
TRBV6-6,NA,TRBJ2-1,TRBD1,TGTGCCAGCAGTTACCAAGACAGGGGCTCCTACAATGAGCAGTTCTTC,CASSYQDRGSYNEQFF
TRBV29-1,NA,TRBJ1-2,NA,TGCAGCGTTGGCGGGTACTATGGCTACACCTTC,CSVGGYYGYTF
TRBV6-5,NA,TRBJ1-2,TRBD1,TGTGCCAGCAGTTACCCTGGGACAGGAGTCTACACCTTC,CASSYPGTGVYTF
TRBV19,NA,TRBJ1-1,NA,TGTGCCACCGCCGGTACGCCCCAAGGAGGTTTGGACACTGAAGCTTTCTTT,CATAGTPQGGLDTEAFF
TRBV5-4,NA,TRBJ2-5,TRBD1,TGTGCCAGCAGCGATACCACAGGGGGAGAGACCCAGTACTTC,CASSDTTGGETQYF
TRBV3-1/TRBV3-2,NA,TRBJ1-6,TRBD1,TGTGCCAGCAGCCGGGGGACAGGGGGCTATAATTCACCCCTCCACTTT,CASSRGTGGYNSPLHF
TRBV5-6,NA,TRBJ1-1,TRBD1,TGTGCCAGCAGCTTGGACGGGACCGGGACAGTTCGCACTGAAGCTTTCTTT,CASSLDGTGTVRTEAFF
TRBV15,NA,TRBJ2-5,TRBD1,TGTGCCACCAGCAGAGGCAGGGGGAAGGAAGAGACCCAGTACTTC,CATSRGRGKEETQYF
TRBV19,few,TRBJ1-1,NA,TGTGCCAGTAGTATAGGAACAGGGTACGAGAACACTGAAGCTTTCTTT,CASSIGTGYENTEAFF
TRBV5-1,NA,TRBJ1-5,TRBD1,TGCGCCAGCAGCGCCGCAGGGGGGAGCAAACAGCCCCAGCATTTT,CASSAAGGSKQPQHF
TRBV7-9,NA,TRBJ1-1,NA,TGTGCCAGCACCTCTGACAGCAGAAGTAACACTGAAGCTTTCTTT,CASTSDSRSNTEAFF
TRBV6-5,NA,TRBJ2-2,TRBD1,TGTGCCAGCAGTTACTCGACAGGGATGGAGCTGTTTTTT,CASSYSTGMELFF
TRBV30,NA,TRBJ1-4,NA,TGTGCCTGGAGTGTACTGCAGGGCTGGGGAGAAAAACTGTTTTTT,CAWSVLQGWGEKLFF
TRBV21-1,NA,TRBJ2-6,NA,TGTGCCAGCAGCAAAGGCTATATTGCGGAAGGGGACTCAGGGGCCAACGTCCTGACTTTC,CASSKGYIAEGDSGANVLTF
TRBV9,NA,TRBJ1-2,NA,TGTGCCAGCAGCTCCAGTGGGGGCCAAAACTATGGCTACACCTTC,CASSSSGGQNYGYTF
TRBV29-1,NA,TRBJ1-1,TRBD1,TGCAGCGGACACGGACAGGTGAACACTGAAGCTTTCTTT,CSGHGQVNTEAFF
TRBV24-1,once,TRBJ2-2,TRBD1,TGTGCCACCTCAAGGTCCGGGACAGGGAGCACCGGGGAGCTGTTTTTT,CATSRSGTGSTGELFF
TRBV5-1,NA,TRBJ1-1,TRBD1,TGCGCCAGCAGCGGCACCGGGACAGTGAACACTGAAGCTTTCTTT,CASSGTGTVNTEAFF
TRBV5-1,NA,TRBJ2-7,TRBD1,TGCGCCAGCAACCCTCAGGGGGGACAGGTCGGAGAGCAGTACTTC,CASNPQGGQVGEQYF
TRBV19,NA,TRBJ1-5,TRBD1,TGTGCCAGTACCCCGGACAGGGATCTCAATCAGCCCCAGCATTTT,CASTPDRDLNQPQHF
TRBV7-9,NA,TRBJ1-4,NA,TGTGCCAGCAGCTTAGGGACAGATTCCGCAACTAATGAAAAACTGTTTTTT,CASSLGTDSATNEKLFF
TRBV4-2,once,TRBJ1-1,NA,TGTGCCAGCAGCCAAAGCGGGGGGCAAACTGAAGCTTTCTTT,CASSQSGGQTEAFF
TRBV20-1,once,TRBJ1-2,TRBD1,TGCAGTGTCAGACAGGGCCTTGGCTACACCTTC,CSVRQGLGYTF
TRBV18,once,TRBJ2-5,NA,TGTGCCAGCTCACCACCCGGCCAAGAGACCCAGTACTTC,CASSPPGQETQYF
TRBV11-2,NA,TRBJ1-4,TRBD1,TGTGCCAGCAGCTTAGGACAGGGGGCCGAAAAACTGTTTTTT,CASSLGQGAEKLFF
TRBV28,NA,TRBJ2-3,NA,TGTGCCAGCAGAGAACTAGCTGGGGATACGCAGTATTTT,CASRELAGDTQYF
TRBV5-1,NA,TRBJ2-3,TRBD1,TGCGCCAGCAGCTTTTCGGGACAGGGGTCAGATACGCAGTATTTT,CASSFSGQGSDTQYF
TRBV27,NA,TRBJ2-3,NA,TGTGCCAGCAGCGGAAGCCCTGGCCCCGCTCGGAGGTATTTT,CASSGSPGPARRYF
TRBV27,NA,TRBJ2-7,NA,TGTGCCAGCAGTTCCTTATGGGTTGGGCCCTACGAGCAGTACTTC,CASSSLWVGPYEQYF
TRBV29-1,NA,TRBJ2-6,NA,TGCAGCGTTCACGGGGGGCCAACCCAAACCACTGGGGCCAACGTCCTGACTTTC,CSVHGGPTQTTGANVLTF
TRBV28,NA,TRBJ2-7,TRBD2,TGTGCCAGCAGTCTGACTAGCCAGGGCTTCATGCGGTACTACGAGCAGTACTTC,CASSLTSQGFMRYYEQYF
TRBV27,NA,TRBJ1-5,NA,TGTGCCAGCCCGATTACAGCGGGGAATCAGCCCCAGCATTTT,CASPITAGNQPQHF
TRBV19,medium-sized,TRBJ1-2,NA,TGTGCCAGTAGTATAGGAGAAGACAGGCTCTATGGCTACACCTTC,CASSIGEDRLYGYTF
TRBV5-4,NA,TRBJ1-1,TRBD1,TGTGCCAGCAGCTCCCGACAGGGGGCGGGCACTGAAGCTTTCTTT,CASSSRQGAGTEAFF
TRBV5-6,NA,TRBJ1-1,TRBD1,TGTGCCAGCAGCCCAGACAGGGGGCTAACTGAAGCTTTCTTT,CASSPDRGLTEAFF
TRBV18,NA,TRBJ1-2,TRBD1,TGTGCCAGCTCACCGGGACAGGCGGTCTATGGCTACACCTTC,CASSPGQAVYGYTF
TRBV9,NA,TRBJ1-6,TRBD1,TGTGCCAGCAGTCTTTCCCCAGGGGGTGGGTCACCCCTCCACTTT,CASSLSPGGGSPLHF